Below, one T cell receptor (beta chain) is given with its context. The target of this receptor is not known. No base quality values were provided; no much bigger clone lies one nucleotide off. The sample is drawn from a study of regulatory T cells in long-lasting Graves disease (dated by TCRdb to the early 2020s). For the study in its entirety: Patients with newly diagnosed Graves' disease had been on antithyroid drugs for under 3 months. Patients with persistent Graves' disease were compared with patients with newly diagnosed Graves' disease using TCR sequencing and RNA sequencing of peripheral blood. The study took place in China and was registered as a clinical trial. A total of around 35 samples were covered by TCR sequencing, comprising approximately 13 persistent and around 20 newly diagnosed Graves' disease patients. General findings and caveats noted by the study authors: Persistent disease showed preferential use of TRBV28, TRBJ1-2 and TRBJ2-5, whereas newly diagnosed disease favored TRBV20-1 and TRBJ2-1. Sequencing and analysis were restricted to the TCR beta chain. Persistent patients shared more public clonotypes among themselves (around 3,000) than newly diagnosed patients did (more than 950). Compared with newly diagnosed patients, persistent Graves' disease patients had lower TCR Shannon entropy and fewer highly expanded clones, which suggests clonal expansion. The authors acknowledged the small sample size as a limitation that may reduce accuracy. Peripheral blood alone was examined, since thyroid tissue, which constituted the primary lesion, could not be accessed.

This specimen's time point label, per the study, means: newly diagnosed GD, antithyroid drugs for less than 3 months. RNA was extracted from PBMCs in TRIzol for both TCR sequencing and RNA sequencing. Graves' disease was diagnosed according to American Thyroid Association guidelines. Patients for the study were recruited at an endocrinology department in Xi'an, China. Each patient gave roughly 10 milliliters of peripheral blood, collected in an EDTA anticoagulant tube. Ficoll Paque Plus density gradient separation was used to isolate PBMCs, and no additional T cell sorting was done. An Agilent 2100 Bioanalyzer and agarose gel were used to assess RNA quality, and a NanoDrop 2000 was used to measure RNA concentration. The protocol used for the library was multiplex PCR. This sample was sequenced with an Illumina HiSeq 4000. TCR beta libraries were built with iRepertoire HTBI primers and Arm-PCR amplification of CDR3 regions. PCR products were gel purified before sequencing. In the original analysis: Gene usage analysis of CDR3 amino acid clonotypes relied on the roughly 60 TRBV and 15 or so TRBJ segments identified across samples. Filtered high-quality paired reads were merged into contigs using COPE and FqMerger. BLAST was used to align contigs to IMGT TRBV, TRBD and TRBJ reference genes, with CDR3 defined following IMGT. Any clonotype with a frequency above 0.1% was classified as a highly expanded clone. Shannon entropy was used to measure repertoire diversity, and the Gini coefficient was used to measure V-J evenness. Clonotypes shared by more than one individual were considered public. TCRdb ran its own pipeline on the public reads, namely fastp trimming at Q25 and MiXCR clone calling, and kept in-frame beta chains. Rows with one shared CDR3 protein collapse into an entry with the most common genes and DNA. Here the V and J calls rest on TCRdb's processing, not on the authors' analysis. This sample lists roughly 420,000 distinct CDR3 sequences; 15% to 17% were detected once. The ten top clones hold roughly 20% of the sample.

CDR1 and CDR2 were assigned from the germline V gene (reference sequence) as DFQATT and SNEGSKA. There are 16 amino acids in the CDR3, from cysteine to phenylalanine inclusive. The DNA shown is the 48-base CDR3, in frame from base 1. Germline trimming: 7 bases from V, 5 bases from J; junction bases outside gene matches: 19. The sequence was obtained from a female donor with Graves disease. The material sequenced was peripheral blood mononuclear cells (PBMCs), taken at new diagnosis, from a patient treated with antithyroid drugs. The rearranged chain carries TRBV20-1 and TRBJ2-5; 7 bases in the junction line up with TRBD2. The CDR3 loop reads CSVWASGPLALETQYF. The bases are TGCAGTGTCTGGGCTAGCGGACCCTTGGCGTTGGAGACCCAGTACTTC.